Given below is one T cell receptor beta chain in context. This clone showed up just once. This clone's antigen is unknown. Per-base quality was not reported, and no clone a single base away is much larger than it. The data stem from a study of blood T cell repertoires in COVID-19 (dated by TCRdb to the early 2020s). For context, the study as a whole: Samples from collaborators originated in the United States, Italy and Spain and spanned both the acute and convalescent phases of COVID-19. The material from the prospective study consisted of cDNA or gDNA derived from T cells, B-cell-depleted T cells, or PBMCs. Subjects who had been exposed to COVID-19, were actively infected with it, or had recovered from it provided the deeply sampled blood TCRbeta repertoires that made up the dataset. The repertoires were released in a freely available public database intended as a resource for research on the immune response to SARS-CoV-2. Samples came from the ongoing ImmuneRACE study (first 160 participants) plus 1,254 subjects from 6 global collaborators. The sample metadata nearly always contained a de-identified subject ID, COVID-19 status, age in years and sex. Where available, HLA class I and class II types were obtained from metadata supplied by the sample provider rather than from assay-based typing.

Trimming takes 6 bases from V and 1 base from J, and the germline ends sit 9 bases apart. From its cysteine to its phenylalanine, the CDR3 spans 13 amino acids. The only DNA kept is the CDR3, 39 bases in frame from the first base. Sequences LNHDA (CDR1) and SQIVND (CDR2) are obtained from the germline V gene (reference sequence). Overall study outcomes, separate from this receptor: The amount of clinical and demographic metadata varied by source and participant and was provided uncurated.

TCRbeta CDR3 regions were amplified from genomic DNA by means of the immunoSEQ Assay, a bias-controlled multiplex PCR. Regarding the original processing steps: The number of nucleated cells in each sample was estimated from the amplification of reference gene primers within the assay. To quantify the absolute abundance of each unique TCRbeta CDR3 rearrangement, sequence reads were collapsed and filtered. For each sample, productive Simpson clonality was calculated as the square root of Simpson's diversity index across productive rearrangements. Entries here come from immuneACCESS through TCRdb and include only in-frame sequences with V and J called. Some clones fail to appear in such tables; in the studies checked, an unresolved V gene covers under half of the shortfall, and the cause of the remainder is unknown. That table furnishes V, J and clone size, whereas the DNA furnished D and trimming. This sample comprises approximately 440,000 clones, roughly nine tenths of them detected only once. The top ten clonotypes cover roughly 0.7% of the sample.

Participants in the prospective study were aged about 18 to 100 years, lived in 20 to 30 United States geographic areas, and enrolled through a virtual design. To assign participants to cohorts, the prospective study relied on clinical history that participants themselves reported in a screening survey and a study questionnaire. ImmuneRACE Cohort 3 recovered participants were defined by two consecutive negative NP/OP PCR tests, healthcare professional clearance, or symptom resolution. Each participant in the prospective study had whole blood, serum and a nasopharyngeal or oropharyngeal swab collected by mobile phlebotomists. Over an approximately 2-month period, participants in the prospective study had the option of providing additional blood draws and questionnaires. Before DNA extraction, prospective study blood samples were shipped either frozen or at room temperature.

The sequence was collected from a woman aged 18-29 years who had recovered from COVID-19. The sequenced sample consisted of PBMCs or T cells enriched from blood (not recorded which). The sequence is built from TRBV19 and TRBJ2-5; tentative D gene TRBD1, with 5 bases matching. In nucleotides, the sequence is TGTGCCAGTAGCGACAGATTCCAAGAGACCCAGTACTTC. Translated, it gives CASSDRFQETQYF.